The 5 T cell receptor beta chains listed next were all sequenced from one sample in a study of cytomegalovirus exposure and HLA in healthy donors. Using immunoSEQ multiplex PCR, the repertoire was profiled, and TCRdb retains in-frame clones only, with some absent. Altogether around 190,000 clones are present, less than 85% being singletons, with the ten largest covering about 15%. The sample comprised PBMCs. The receptor set was obtained from a man between 18 and 35 years old in good health and CMV-seropositive.

This clone was seen once. This chain connects TRBV5-6 to TRBJ1-1; D unclear. V shed 3 bases and J shed 4 bases, with 10 bases lying between them. This CDR3 has 13 residues. Germline V gene lookup returns CDR1 SGHDT and CDR2 YYEEEE. CDR3 loop: CASSWRSATEAFF. DNA of the CDR3: TGTGCCAGCAGCTGGAGGTCCGCCACTGAAGCTTTCTTT.

The chain combines TRBV25-1 with TRBJ1-2, with D perhaps TRBD1 (6 bases). From germline, CDR1 is MGHDK and CDR2 SYGVNS. V lost 8 bases, J lost 4 bases, and 8 bases lay in between. The CDR3 has 11 residues. The CDR3 DNA sequence: TGTGCCAGCCGGGGGGCCTATGGCTACACCTTC. It specifies CASRGAYGYTF.

The J gene is TRBJ1-2, the V gene TRBV27; 9 nucleotides align to TRBD1. CDR1 is MNHEY and CDR2 is SMNVEV in the germline V gene (reference sequence). The CDR3 runs 15 residues. V trimming: 4 bases; J trimming: 7 bases; junction bases outside the gene matches: 10. CDR3 bases: TGTGCCAGCAGTTCCAACAGGGGGCAGGTGGGTGGCTACACCTTC. It specifies CASSSNRGQVGGYTF.

The J gene is TRBJ1-2, the V gene TRBV5-4; maybe TRBD1 (5 bases). This CDR3 is 15 amino acids long. Germline V lookup: CDR1 SGHNT, CDR2 YYREEE (reference sequence). Trimming removed 3 bases from V and 3 bases from J, with 15 bases in between. This CDR3 reads CASSSINTGDYGYTF. CDR3 sequence (DNA): TGTGCCAGCAGCTCCATTAATACGGGGGACTATGGCTACACCTTC. Based on the CDR3 plus reference TRBV5-4 and TRBJ1-2, the full variable domain is ETGVTQSPTHLIKTRGQQVTLRCSSQSGHNTVSWYQQALGQGPQFIFQYYREEENGRGNFPPRFSGLQFPNYSSELNVNALELDDSALYLCASSSINTGDYGYTFGSGTRLTVV.

This clone was observed once. The chain links TRBV7-2 to TRBJ2-3; 7 nucleotides align to TRBD2. The CDR3 totals 15 residues. V trimming: 4 bases; J trimming: 2 bases; junction bases outside the gene matches: 6. The germline V gene encodes CDR1 SGHTA and CDR2 FQGNSA. The CDR3 spells CASSSQRDLTDTQYF. The CDR3 DNA reads TGTGCCAGCAGCTCACAGCGGGACCTCACAGATACGCAGTATTTT.